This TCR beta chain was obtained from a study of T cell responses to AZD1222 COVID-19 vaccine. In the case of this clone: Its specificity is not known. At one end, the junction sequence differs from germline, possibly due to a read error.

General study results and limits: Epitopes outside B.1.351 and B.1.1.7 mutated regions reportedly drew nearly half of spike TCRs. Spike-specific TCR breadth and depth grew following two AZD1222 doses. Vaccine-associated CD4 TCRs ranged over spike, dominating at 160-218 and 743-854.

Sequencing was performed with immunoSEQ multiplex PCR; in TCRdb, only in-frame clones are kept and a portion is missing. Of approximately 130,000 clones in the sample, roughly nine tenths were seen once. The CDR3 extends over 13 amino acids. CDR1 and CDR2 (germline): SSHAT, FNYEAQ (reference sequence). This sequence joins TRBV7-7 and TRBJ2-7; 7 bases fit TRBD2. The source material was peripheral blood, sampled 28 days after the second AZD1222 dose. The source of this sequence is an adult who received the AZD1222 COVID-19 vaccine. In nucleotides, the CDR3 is TGTGCTAGCAGCTTAGCGGGCCTGGGCGAGCAGTACTTC. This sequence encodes CASSLAGLGEQYF.